Listed here is a single T cell receptor (beta chain). The entry originates in a study of blood T cell repertoires in COVID-19. Study summary: Some COVID-19 samples were acute and others convalescent; all came from the United States, Italy and Spain. Sample material is recorded as cDNA or gDNA derived from T cells, B-cell-depleted T cells, or PBMCs.

Authors' processing steps: Amplification of reference gene primers was used by the study to estimate nucleated cell counts. Only in-frame clones appear in the TCRdb table, and some are missing; sequencing was by immunoSEQ multiplex PCR. That table supplies the V and J calls and clone size; D and trimming were determined from the DNA. The sample shows tens of thousands of clones, around 81% of them seen only once. The CDR3 covers 12 residues. With 6 bases removed from V and 4 bases from J, the gap between germline ends came to 6 bases. Germline V gives CDR1 SNHLY, CDR2 FYNNEI. Sequenced input: peripheral blood. This TCR was sampled from a man between 65 and 85 years old with acute or convalescent COVID-19. V and J are TRBV2 and TRBJ2-2; D is ambiguous. The CDR3 is CASSDITGELFF. The CDR3, as DNA: TGTGCCAGCAGCGACATCACCGGGGAGCTGTTTTTT.